The T cell receptor beta chain described here comes from a study of Graves' ophthalmopathy and Graves' hyperthyroidism. Overall study findings and caveats: Researchers report that a 13-signature model separated ophthalmopathy from stable hyperthyroidism, posting less than 90% sensitivity and approximately 81% specificity.

This clonotype was seen ten or more times. Its antigen is undetermined. V dropped 4 bases and J dropped 5 bases, with 8 bases sitting between them. Germline V gene data show CDR1 as ENHRY and CDR2 as SYGVKD. The CDR3 is 12 amino acids. If patients had other autoimmune diseases, uncontrolled infections, pregnancy or lactation, they were excluded. RNA transcripts were the source from which TCR beta CDR3 regions were amplified. An opening RT-PCR round employed HTBI primers and preceded a second-round multiplex PCR. TCRdb called the multiplex PCR reads again in MiXCR, with one record for every CDR3 protein. The sample carries 650,000 to 900,000 distinct CDR3 sequences, 40% recorded once.

The sequence was obtained from an adult man with Graves' ophthalmopathy. Sequencing was done on a sample of peripheral blood. This chain connects TRBV10-3 to TRBJ2-5, with a possible D match to TRBD2 (6 bases). The CDR3 loop is CAISGRGETQYF. The DNA of the CDR3 is TGTGCCATCAGTGGACGGGGGGAGACCCAGTACTTC.